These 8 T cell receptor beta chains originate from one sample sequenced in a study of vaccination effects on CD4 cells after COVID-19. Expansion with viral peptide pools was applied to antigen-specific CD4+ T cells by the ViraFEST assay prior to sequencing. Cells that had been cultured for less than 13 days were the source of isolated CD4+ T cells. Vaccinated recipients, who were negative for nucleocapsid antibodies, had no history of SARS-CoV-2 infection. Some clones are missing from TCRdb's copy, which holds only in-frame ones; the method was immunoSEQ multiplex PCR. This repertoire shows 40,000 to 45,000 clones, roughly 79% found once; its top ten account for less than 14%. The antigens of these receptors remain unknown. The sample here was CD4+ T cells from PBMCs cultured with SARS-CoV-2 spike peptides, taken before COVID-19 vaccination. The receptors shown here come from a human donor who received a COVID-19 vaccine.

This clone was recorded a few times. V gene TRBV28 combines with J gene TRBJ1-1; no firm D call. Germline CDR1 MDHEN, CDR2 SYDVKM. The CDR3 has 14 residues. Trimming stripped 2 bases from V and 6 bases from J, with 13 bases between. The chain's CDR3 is CASSLPAGRAEAFF. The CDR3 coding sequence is TGTGCCAGCAGTTTACCCGCCGGGAGAGCTGAAGCTTTCTTT.

The CDR3 region has the DNA TGTGCCAGCAGTGAAAGGGGAGGGGTGGAGACCCAGTACTTC. It encodes CASSERGGVETQYF. The V call is TRBV6-1, the J call TRBJ2-5; 7 nucleotides align to TRBD2. The CDR3 has 14 residues. The trim removed 2 bases at V and 5 bases at J, leaving 5 bases unmatched. Germline V lookup: CDR1 MNHNS, CDR2 SASEGT.

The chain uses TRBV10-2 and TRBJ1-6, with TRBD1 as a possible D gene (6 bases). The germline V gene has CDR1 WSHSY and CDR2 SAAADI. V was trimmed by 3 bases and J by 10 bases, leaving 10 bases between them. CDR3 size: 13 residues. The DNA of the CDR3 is TGCGCCAGCAGTGACAGGGGATACTCACCCCTCCACTTT. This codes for CASSDRGYSPLHF.

The CDR3 is CAWNGGLQSTNEKLFF. The CDR3 DNA reads TGTGCCTGGAATGGGGGGTTGCAGTCAACTAATGAAAAACTGTTTTTT. The gene calls are TRBV30 and TRBJ1-4; D may be TRBD1 (5 bases). This CDR3 region has 16 residues. Germline-derived CDR1 and CDR2 are GTSNPN and SVGIG (reference sequence). Between the trimmed V and J ends, which lost 4 bases and 0 bases, there was a span of 15 bases.

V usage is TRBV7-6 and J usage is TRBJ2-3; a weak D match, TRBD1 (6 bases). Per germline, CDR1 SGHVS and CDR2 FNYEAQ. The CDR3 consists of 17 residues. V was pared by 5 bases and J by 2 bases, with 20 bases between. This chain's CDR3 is CASSQTWDTSLTDTQYF. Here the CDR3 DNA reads TGTGCCAGCAGCCAAACTTGGGACACTTCCCTCACAGATACGCAGTATTTT.

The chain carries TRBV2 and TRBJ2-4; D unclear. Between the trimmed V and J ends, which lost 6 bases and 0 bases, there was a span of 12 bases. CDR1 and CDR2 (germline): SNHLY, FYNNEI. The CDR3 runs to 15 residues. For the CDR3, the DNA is TGTGCCAGCAGAGAAACACGGATAGCCAAAAACATTCAGTACTTC. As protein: CASRETRIAKNIQYF.

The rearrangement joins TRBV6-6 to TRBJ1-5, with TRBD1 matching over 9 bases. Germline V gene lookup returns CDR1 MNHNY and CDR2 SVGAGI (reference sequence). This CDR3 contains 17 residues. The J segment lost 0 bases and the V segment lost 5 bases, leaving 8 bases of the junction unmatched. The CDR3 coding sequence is TGTGCCAGCAGTCAAATGGGACAGGGCCTTAGCAATCAGCCCCAGCATTTT. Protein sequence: CASSQMGQGLSNQPQHF.

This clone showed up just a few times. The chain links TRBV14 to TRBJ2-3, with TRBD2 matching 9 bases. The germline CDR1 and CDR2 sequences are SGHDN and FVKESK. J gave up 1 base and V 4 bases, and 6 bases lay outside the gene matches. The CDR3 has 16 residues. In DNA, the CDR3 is TGTGCCAGCAGCCCCTGGACTAGCGCCGGCACAGATACGCAGTATTTT. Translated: CASSPWTSAGTDTQYF. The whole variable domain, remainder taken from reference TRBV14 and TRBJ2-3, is EAGVTQFPSHSVIEKGQTVTLRCDPISGHDNLYWYRRVMGKEIKFLLHFVKESKQDESGMPNNRFLAERTGGTYSTLKVQPAELEDSGVYFCASSPWTSAGTDTQYFGPGTRLTVL.